The clone carrying this T cell receptor (beta chain) was picked up many times. Antigen specificity is unknown. The data belong to a study of prognosis after radiotherapy for stage I lung cancer. Study summary: Non-small cell lung cancer patients were all deemed medically inoperable. Study outcomes and limitations: In patients receiving stereotactic body radiation therapy, unique TCR clone counts fell afterward, median roughly 10,000 versus 7,000. In the expanded TCR clones, tumor specificity was not determined.

Two rounds of multiplex PCR amplified TCR beta CDR3 from genomic DNA. Every TRBV and TRBJ gene had its own specific primer in first-round PCR. Using its own MiXCR run on the multiplex PCR reads, TCRdb lists one record per CDR3 protein. In the table there are about 35,000 distinct CDR3 sequences, 30% to 35% of which are singletons. J gave up 8 bases and V 9 bases, and 11 bases lay outside the gene matches. CDR3 length: 15 amino acids. From germline, CDR1 is MNHNS and CDR2 SASEGT. This receptor was identified in a donor over 45 with non-small cell lung cancer. Sequences were derived from PBMCs, sampled before or after stereotactic body radiation therapy (not recorded which). The chain joins TRBV6-1 to TRBJ1-4; 11 bases are a match to TRBD1. The CDR3 spells CASTGAGQGDEKLFF. For the CDR3, the DNA is TGTGCCAGTACGGGGGCGGGACAGGGGGACGAAAAACTGTTTTTT.